This T cell receptor beta chain was profiled in a study of T cell repertoires in cytomegalovirus infection. Study background: CMV infection together with matching HLA type was indicated by public TCR beta signatures. Study-wide points: What dominated the ex vivo response were HLA-C-restricted CMV-specific TCR beta clonotypes. The cumulative frequency of public TCR beta families identified carriers of CMV plus the relevant HLA.

TCRdb processed the reads anew with MiXCR; each CDR3 protein has one entry. Among fewer than 300,000 distinct CDR3 sequences, about 26% were seen once, and the ten largest hold 14%. Worth noting for this clonotype: Antigen unknown.

Germline V lookup: CDR1 DFQATT, CDR2 SNEGSKA (reference sequence). V shed 5 bases and J 4 bases; nucleotides not matched to a gene: 5. The CDR3 contains 13 residues. This clonotype was obtained from a human donor in good health (CMV status not recorded). Some clones in this sample may be carry-over from other donors' samples. Specimen: PBMCs. V usage is TRBV20-1 and J usage is TRBJ1-2, with 9 bases aligning to TRBD1. For the CDR3, the DNA is TGCAGTGCTGGGAGACAGGGGGGCTATGGCTACACCTTC. Its translation: CSAGRQGGYGYTF.